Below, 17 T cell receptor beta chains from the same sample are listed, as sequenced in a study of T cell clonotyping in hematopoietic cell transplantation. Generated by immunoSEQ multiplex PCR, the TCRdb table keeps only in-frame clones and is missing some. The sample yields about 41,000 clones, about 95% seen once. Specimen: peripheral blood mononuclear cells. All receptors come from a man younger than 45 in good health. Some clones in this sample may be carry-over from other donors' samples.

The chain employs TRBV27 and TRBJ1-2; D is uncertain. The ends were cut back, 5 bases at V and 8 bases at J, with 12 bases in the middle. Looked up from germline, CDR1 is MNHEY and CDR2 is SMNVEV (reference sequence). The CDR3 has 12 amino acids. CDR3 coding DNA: TGTGCCAGCAGTCCTCAGTCGGGGGGCTACACCTTC. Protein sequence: CASSPQSGGYTF.

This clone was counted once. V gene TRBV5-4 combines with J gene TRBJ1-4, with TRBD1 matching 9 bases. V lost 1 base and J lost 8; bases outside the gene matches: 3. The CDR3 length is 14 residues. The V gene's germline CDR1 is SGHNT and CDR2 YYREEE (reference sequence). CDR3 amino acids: CASSLWGQGEKLFF. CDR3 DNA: TGTGCCAGCAGCTTGTGGGGACAGGGAGAAAAACTGTTTTTT.

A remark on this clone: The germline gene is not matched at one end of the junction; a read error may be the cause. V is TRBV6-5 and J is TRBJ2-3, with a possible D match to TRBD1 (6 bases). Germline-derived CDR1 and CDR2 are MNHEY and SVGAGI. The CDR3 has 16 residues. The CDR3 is CASSYSSSRGADTQYF. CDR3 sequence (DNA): TGTGCTAGCAGTTACTCGTCCTCCAGGGGTGCAGATACGCAGTATTTT.

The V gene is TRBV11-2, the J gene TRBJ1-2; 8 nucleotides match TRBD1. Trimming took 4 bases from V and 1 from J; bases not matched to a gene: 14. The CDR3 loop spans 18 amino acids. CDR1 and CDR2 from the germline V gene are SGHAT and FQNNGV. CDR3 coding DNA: TGTGCCAGCAGCTCCACTTATGTCAGGGGGCGAGTTAACTATGGCTACACCTTC. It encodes CASSSTYVRGRVNYGYTF.

The CDR3, as DNA: TGTGCCATCTCGGGAGTCTATGGCTACACCTTC. Translation: CAISGVYGYTF. This chain connects TRBV6-1 to TRBJ1-2; D gene ambiguous. The CDR3 sequence is 11 residues long. Per the germline V gene, CDR1 is MNHNS and CDR2 is SASEGT. Trimming took 10 bases from V and 4 from J, leaving 10 bases between them.

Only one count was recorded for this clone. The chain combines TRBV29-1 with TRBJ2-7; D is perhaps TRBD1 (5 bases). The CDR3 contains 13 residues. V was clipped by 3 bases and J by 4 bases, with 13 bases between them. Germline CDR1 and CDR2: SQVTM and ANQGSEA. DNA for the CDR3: TGCAGCGTTGATAGGGGCCCTGGGTACGAGCAGTACTTC. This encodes CSVDRGPGYEQYF.

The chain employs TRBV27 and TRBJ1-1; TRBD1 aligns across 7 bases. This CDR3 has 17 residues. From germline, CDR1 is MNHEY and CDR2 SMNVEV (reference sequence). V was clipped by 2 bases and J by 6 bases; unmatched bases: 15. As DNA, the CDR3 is TGTGCCAGCAGTTTACAGGGGGAAATTTATATTGGCTCTGAAGCTTTCTTT. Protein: CASSLQGEIYIGSEAFF.

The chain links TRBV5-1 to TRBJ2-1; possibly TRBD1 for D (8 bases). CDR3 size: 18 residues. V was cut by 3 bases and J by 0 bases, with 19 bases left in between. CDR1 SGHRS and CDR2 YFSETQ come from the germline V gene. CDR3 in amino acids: CASSSETGAGVSYNEQFF. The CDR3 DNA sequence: TGCGCCAGCAGCTCGGAGACAGGGGCGGGAGTCTCCTACAATGAGCAGTTCTTC.

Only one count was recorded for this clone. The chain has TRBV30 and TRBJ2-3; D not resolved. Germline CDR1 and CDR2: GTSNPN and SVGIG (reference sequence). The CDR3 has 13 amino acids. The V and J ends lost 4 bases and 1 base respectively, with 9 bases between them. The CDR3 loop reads CAWNRVGTDTQYF. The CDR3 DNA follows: TGTGCCTGGAACCGGGTCGGCACAGATACGCAGTATTTT.

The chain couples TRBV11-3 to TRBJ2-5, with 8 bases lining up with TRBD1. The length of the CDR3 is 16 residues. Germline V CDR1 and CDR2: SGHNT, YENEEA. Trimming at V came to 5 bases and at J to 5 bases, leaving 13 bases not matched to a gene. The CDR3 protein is CASSLPGRGLHETQYF. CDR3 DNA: TGTGCCAGCAGCCTCCCTGGCAGGGGGCTTCATGAGACCCAGTACTTC.

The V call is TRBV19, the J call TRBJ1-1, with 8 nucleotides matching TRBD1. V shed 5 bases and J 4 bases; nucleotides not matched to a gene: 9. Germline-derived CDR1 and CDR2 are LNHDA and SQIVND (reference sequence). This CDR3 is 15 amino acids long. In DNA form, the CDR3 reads TGTGCCAGTAGTCCCAGGACAGGGCTGGGCACTGAAGCTTTCTTT. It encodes CASSPRTGLGTEAFF.

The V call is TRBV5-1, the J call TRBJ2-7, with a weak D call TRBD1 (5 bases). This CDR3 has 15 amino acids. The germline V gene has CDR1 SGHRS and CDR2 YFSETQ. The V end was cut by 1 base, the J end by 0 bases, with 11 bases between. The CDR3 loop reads CASSLTGLSSYEQYF. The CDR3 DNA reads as TGCGCCAGCAGCTTGACAGGTCTTAGCTCCTACGAGCAGTACTTC.

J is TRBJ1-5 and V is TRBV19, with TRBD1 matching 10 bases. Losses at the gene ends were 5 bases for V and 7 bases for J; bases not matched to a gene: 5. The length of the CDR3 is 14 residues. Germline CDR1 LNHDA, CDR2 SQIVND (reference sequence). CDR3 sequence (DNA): TGTGCCAGTAGTCCGGGACAGGGGTACCAGCCCCAGCATTTT. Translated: CASSPGQGYQPQHF.

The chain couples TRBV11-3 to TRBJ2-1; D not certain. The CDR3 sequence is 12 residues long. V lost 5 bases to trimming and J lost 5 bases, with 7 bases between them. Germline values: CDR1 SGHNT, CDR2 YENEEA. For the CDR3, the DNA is TGTGCCAGCAGCCAGTCCAACAATGAGCAGTTCTTC. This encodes CASSQSNNEQFF.

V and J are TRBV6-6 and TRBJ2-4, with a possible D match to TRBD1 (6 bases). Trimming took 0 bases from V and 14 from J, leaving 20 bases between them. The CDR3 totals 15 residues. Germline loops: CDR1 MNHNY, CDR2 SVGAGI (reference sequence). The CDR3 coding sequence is TGTGCCAGCAGTTACTCGATCGCCGAGAACAGGGACAAGTACTTC. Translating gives CASSYSIAENRDKYF.

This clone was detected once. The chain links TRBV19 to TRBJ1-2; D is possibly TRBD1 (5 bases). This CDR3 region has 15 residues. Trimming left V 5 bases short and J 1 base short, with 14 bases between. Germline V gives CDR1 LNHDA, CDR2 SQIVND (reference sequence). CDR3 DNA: TGTGCCAGTAGTGCCTCGGCGGGGGTTAACTATGGCTACACCTTC. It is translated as CASSASAGVNYGYTF.

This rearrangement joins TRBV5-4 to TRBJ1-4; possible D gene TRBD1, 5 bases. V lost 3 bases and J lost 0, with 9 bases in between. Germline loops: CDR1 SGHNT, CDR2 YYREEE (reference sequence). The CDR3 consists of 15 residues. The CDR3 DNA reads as TGTGCCAGCAGCTGGGGGACGACAACTAATGAAAAACTGTTTTTT. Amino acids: CASSWGTTTNEKLFF.